The source of this T cell receptor beta chain is a study of PD-L1 blockade in urothelial cancer. Looking at the study overall: It was at 3 weeks (second dose) and 6 weeks after treatment start that blood was analyzed.

The table came from immunoSEQ multiplex PCR; TCRdb's copy has only in-frame clones and leaves some out. The sample consists of under 100,000 clones, nearly 90% of them appearing once. This sample's time point: pretreatment peripheral blood. Source: PBMCs, taken around atezolizumab (anti-PD-L1) treatment. This TCR came from a man aged 60 to 69 with urothelial cancer.

CDR3 loop: CASSTSFEQFF. The CDR3 bases are TGTGCCAGCAGTACTAGTTTTGAGCAGTTCTTC. The gene calls are TRBV7-2 and TRBJ2-1; TRBD2 might be the D (5 bases). CDR1 and CDR2 (germline): SGHTA, FQGNSA. This CDR3 has 11 residues. V was clipped by 6 bases and J by 9 bases, with 9 bases between them.